This record covers a single T cell receptor beta chain. Its specific antigen is unknown. Base qualities are not provided; no much larger clone lies one nucleotide away. The immunoSEQ Assay, a bias-controlled multiplex PCR, was used to amplify TCRbeta CDR3 regions from genomic DNA. Under the source paper's analysis protocol: The number of nucleated cells in each sample was estimated from the amplification of reference gene primers within the assay. Sequence reads were collapsed and filtered to measure the absolute abundance of every unique TCRbeta CDR3 rearrangement. For each sample, productive Simpson clonality was calculated as the square root of Simpson's diversity index across productive rearrangements. In TCRdb, the immuneACCESS table is reduced to in-frame sequences with V and J assigned. These tables do not hold every clone; where another copy was compared, an unresolved V gene accounts for under half, and the others remain unexplained. V, J and clone size are those of that table, while D and trimming were read from the DNA. Within this sample are 150,000 to 200,000 clones, with 70% to 90% of them counted one time only. Around a fifth of the sample is held by the ten biggest clonotypes.

Collaborating institutions collected whole blood in K2EDTA tubes following their own protocols. Collaborator samples were shipped for TCRbeta analysis as frozen whole blood, isolated PBMCs, or DNA extracted from either sample type. Reading the germline V gene gives CDR1 MRHNA and CDR2 SNTAGT. The junction carries 25 bases between V and J, which are trimmed by 7 bases and 9 bases respectively. From cysteine to phenylalanine, the CDR3 is 17 amino acids long. Only the CDR3 DNA stays, 51 bases, in frame from base 1. This entry comes from a study of blood T cell repertoires in COVID-19 (dated by TCRdb to 2020 to 2021). Study-level background: Samples covering the acute and convalescent phases of COVID-19 were provided by collaborators in the United States, Italy and Spain. The material from the prospective study consisted of cDNA or gDNA derived from T cells, B-cell-depleted T cells, or PBMCs. Deeply sampled blood TCRbeta repertoires from subjects exposed to, actively infected with, or recovered from COVID-19 were included in the dataset. The repertoires were made available in a free public database intended to serve as a resource for research on the immune response to SARS-CoV-2. Samples were obtained from the ongoing ImmuneRACE study (first 160 participants) and from some 1,300 subjects provided by 6 global collaborators. Sample metadata almost always included a de-identified subject ID, COVID-19 status, age in years and sex. Where HLA class I and class II types were available, the types were taken from metadata supplied by the sample provider, not from assay-based typing.

Here is what the overall study found, with its caveats: Clinical and demographic metadata were provided uncurated, with the amount varying by source and participant.

The sequenced sample was peripheral blood. The receptor chain draws on TRBV6-4 and TRBJ1-6; the D gene assignment is ambiguous. The receptor comes from a man aged 55-75 years with active or convalescent COVID-19. Here the CDR3 is given as CASILPARVGGSSPLHF. Here is the DNA: TGTGCCAGCATCCTTCCCGCGCGGGTAGGTGGGAGTTCACCCCTCCACTTT.